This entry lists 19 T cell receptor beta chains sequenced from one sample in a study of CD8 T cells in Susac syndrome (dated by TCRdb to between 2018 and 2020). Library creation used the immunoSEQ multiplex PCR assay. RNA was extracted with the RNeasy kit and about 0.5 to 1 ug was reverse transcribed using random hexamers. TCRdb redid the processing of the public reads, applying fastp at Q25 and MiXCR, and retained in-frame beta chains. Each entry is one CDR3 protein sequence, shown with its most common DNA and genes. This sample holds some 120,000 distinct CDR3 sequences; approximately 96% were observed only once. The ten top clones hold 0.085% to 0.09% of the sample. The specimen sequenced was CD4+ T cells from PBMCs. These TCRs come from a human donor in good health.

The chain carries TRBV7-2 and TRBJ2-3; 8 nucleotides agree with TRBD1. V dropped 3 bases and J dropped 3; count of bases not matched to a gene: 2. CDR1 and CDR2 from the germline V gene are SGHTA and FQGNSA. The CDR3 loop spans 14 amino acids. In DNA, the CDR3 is TGTGCCAGCAGCTTTAGGACAGGGACAGATACGCAGTATTTT. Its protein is CASSFRTGTDTQYF. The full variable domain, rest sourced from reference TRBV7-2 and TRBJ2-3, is GAGVSQSPSNKVTEKGKDVELRCDPISGHTALYWYRQSLGQGLEFLIYFQGNSAPDKSGLPSDRFSAERTGGSVSTLTIQRTQQEDSAVYLCASSFRTGTDTQYFGPGTRLTVL.

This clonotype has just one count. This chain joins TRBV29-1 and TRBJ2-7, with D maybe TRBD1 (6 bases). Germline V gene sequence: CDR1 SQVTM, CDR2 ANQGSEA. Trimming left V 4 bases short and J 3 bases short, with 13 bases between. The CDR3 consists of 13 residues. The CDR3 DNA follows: TGCAGCGTTGCGGATGACAGGAACTACGAGCAGTACTTC. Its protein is CSVADDRNYEQYF.

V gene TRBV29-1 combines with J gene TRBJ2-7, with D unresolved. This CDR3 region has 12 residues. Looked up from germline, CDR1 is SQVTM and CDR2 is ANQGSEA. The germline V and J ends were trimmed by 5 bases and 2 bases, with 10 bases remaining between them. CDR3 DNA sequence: TGCAGCGTTTTGGACCTACCCTACGAGCAGTACTTC. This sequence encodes CSVLDLPYEQYF.

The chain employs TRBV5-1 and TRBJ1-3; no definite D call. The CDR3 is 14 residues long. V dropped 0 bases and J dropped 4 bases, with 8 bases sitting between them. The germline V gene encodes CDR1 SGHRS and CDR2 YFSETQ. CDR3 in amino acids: CASSLDSEGNTIYF. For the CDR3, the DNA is TGCGCCAGCAGCTTGGACAGCGAAGGAAACACCATATATTTT.

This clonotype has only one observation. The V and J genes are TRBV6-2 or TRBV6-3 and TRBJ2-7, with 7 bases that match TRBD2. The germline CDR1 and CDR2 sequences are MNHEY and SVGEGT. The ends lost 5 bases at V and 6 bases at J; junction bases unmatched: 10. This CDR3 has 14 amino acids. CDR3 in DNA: TGTGCCAGCAGTAAAGCGGGGAGGGCCTCCGAGCAGTACTTC. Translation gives CASSKAGRASEQYF.

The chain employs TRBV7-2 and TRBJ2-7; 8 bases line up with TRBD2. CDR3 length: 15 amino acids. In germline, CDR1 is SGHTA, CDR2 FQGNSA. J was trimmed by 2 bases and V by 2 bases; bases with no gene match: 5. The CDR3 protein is CASSLRLAITYEQYF. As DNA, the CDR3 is TGTGCCAGCAGCTTAAGACTAGCGATAACCTACGAGCAGTACTTC.

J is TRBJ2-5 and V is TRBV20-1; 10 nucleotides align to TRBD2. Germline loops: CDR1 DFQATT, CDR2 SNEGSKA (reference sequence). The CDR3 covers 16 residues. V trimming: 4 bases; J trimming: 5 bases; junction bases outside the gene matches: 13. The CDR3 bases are TGCAGTGCTAACCAAGCGGGAGGGAAGGGGGAGGAGACCCAGTACTTC. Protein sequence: CSANQAGGKGEETQYF.

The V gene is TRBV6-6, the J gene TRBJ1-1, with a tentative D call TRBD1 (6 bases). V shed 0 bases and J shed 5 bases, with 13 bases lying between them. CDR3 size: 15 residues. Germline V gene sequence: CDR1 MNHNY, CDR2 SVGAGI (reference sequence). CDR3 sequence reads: CASSYSAGAGTEAFF. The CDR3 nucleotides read TGTGCCAGCAGTTACTCGGCAGGGGCAGGGACTGAAGCTTTCTTT.

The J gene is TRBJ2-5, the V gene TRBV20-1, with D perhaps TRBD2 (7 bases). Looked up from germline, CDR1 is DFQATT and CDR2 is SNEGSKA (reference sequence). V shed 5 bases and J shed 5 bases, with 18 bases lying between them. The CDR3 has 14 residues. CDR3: CSARPAGARETQYF. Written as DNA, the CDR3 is TGCAGTGCTCGCCCTGCGGGGGCTAGGGAGACCCAGTACTTC.

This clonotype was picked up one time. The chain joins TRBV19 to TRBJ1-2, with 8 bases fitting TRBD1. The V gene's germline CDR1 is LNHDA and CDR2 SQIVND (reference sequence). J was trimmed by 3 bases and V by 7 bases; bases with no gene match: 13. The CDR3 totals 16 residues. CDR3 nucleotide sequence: TGTGCCAGTACCGCTGGGGGAGCAGGGGGCTACTATGGCTACACCTTC. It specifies CASTAGGAGGYYGYTF.

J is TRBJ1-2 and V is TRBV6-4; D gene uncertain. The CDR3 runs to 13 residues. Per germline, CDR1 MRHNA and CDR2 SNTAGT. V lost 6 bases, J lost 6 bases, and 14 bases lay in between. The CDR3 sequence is CASREAGSDGYTF. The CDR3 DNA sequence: TGTGCCAGCAGAGAAGCCGGGAGCGATGGCTACACCTTC.

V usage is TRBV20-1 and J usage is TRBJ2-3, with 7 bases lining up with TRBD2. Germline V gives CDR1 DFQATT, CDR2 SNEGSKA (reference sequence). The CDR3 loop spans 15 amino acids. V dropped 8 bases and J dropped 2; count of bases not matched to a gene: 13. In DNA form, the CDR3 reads TGCAGTCTAGCGGATTCGAGAGAAGCCACAGATACGCAGTATTTT. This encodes CSLADSREATDTQYF.

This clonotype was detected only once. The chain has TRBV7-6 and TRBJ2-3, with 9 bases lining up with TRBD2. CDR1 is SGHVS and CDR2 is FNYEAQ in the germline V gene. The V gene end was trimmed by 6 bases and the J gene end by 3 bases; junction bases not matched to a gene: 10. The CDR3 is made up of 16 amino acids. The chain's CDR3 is CASSSVAGVGTDTQYF. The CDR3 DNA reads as TGTGCCAGCAGTTCCGTAGCGGGAGTGGGAACAGATACGCAGTATTTT.

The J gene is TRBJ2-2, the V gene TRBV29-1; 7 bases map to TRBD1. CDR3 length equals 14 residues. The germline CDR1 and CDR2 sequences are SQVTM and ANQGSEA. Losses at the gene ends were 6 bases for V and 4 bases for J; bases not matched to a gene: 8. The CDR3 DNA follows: TGCAGCGTAGCCCGGGACAGAACCACCGGGGAGCTGTTTTTT. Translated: CSVARDRTTGELFF.

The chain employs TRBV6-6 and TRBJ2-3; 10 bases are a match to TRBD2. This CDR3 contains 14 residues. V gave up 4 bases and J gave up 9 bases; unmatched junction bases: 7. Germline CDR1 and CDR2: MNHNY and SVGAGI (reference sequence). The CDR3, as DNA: TGTGCCAGCAGTTTTCTAGCGGGAGATTACACGCAGTATTTT. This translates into CASSFLAGDYTQYF.

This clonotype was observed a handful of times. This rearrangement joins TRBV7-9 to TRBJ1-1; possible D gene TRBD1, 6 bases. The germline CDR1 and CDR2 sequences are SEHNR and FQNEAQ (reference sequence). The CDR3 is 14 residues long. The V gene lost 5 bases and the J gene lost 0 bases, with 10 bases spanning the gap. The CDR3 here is CASSVRGMNTEAFF. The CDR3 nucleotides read TGTGCCAGCAGCGTCAGGGGAATGAACACTGAAGCTTTCTTT.

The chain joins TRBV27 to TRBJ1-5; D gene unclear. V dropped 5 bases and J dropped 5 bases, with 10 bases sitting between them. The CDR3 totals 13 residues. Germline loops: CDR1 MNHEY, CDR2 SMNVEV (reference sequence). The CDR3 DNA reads TGTGCCAGCAGTCCGCAGTTATATCAGCCCCAGCATTTT. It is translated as CASSPQLYQPQHF.

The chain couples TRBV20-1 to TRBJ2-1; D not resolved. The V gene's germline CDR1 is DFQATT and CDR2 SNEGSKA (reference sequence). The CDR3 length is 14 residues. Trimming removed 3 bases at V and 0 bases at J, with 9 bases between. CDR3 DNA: TGCAGTGCTAGCAAATCGAGCTCCTACAATGAGCAGTTCTTC. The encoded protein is CSASKSSSYNEQFF.

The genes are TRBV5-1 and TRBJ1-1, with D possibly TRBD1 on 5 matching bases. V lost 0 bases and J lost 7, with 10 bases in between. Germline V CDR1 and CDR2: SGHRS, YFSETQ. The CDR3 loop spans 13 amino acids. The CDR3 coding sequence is TGCGCCAGCAGCTTGGGAGGGGCCCTTGAAGCTTTCTTT. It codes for CASSLGGALEAFF. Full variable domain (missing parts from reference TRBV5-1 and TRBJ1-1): KAGVTQTPRYLIKTRGQQVTLSCSPISGHRSVSWYQQTPGQGLQFLFEYFSETQRNKGNFPGRFSGRQFSNSRSEMNVSTLELGDSALYLCASSLGGALEAFFGQGTRLTVV.